The 19 T cell receptor beta chains below all came from one sample that was sequenced in a study of blood T cell repertoires in COVID-19. The method was immunoSEQ multiplex PCR; TCRdb's version includes in-frame clones alone and lacks a portion of them. The sample includes approximately 250,000 clones, 83% of them seen just once. The sequenced sample was peripheral blood. The receptors come from a human donor in a cohort sampled during active COVID-19.

This chain links TRBV5-1 with TRBJ1-6; D not resolved. CDR3 length equals 18 residues. The V end was cut by 2 bases, the J end by 5 bases, with 20 bases between. Germline CDR1 SGHRS, CDR2 YFSETQ. The CDR3 sequence is CASSLRRHQQNDNSPLHF. The CDR3 nucleotides read TGCGCCAGCAGCTTAAGACGACACCAGCAAAATGATAATTCACCCCTCCACTTT.

The chain recombines TRBV6-5 with TRBJ2-7; weak D call: TRBD1 (6 bases). CDR1 and CDR2 (germline): MNHEY, SVGAGI. The CDR3 length is 14 residues. Trimming left V 10 bases short and J 4 bases short, with 20 bases between. CDR3 DNA sequence: TGTGCCACCAGCCTGGTCAGGGGACATTACGAGCAGTACTTC. Its translation is CATSLVRGHYEQYF.

The chain has TRBV15 and TRBJ2-1, with a possible D match to TRBD2 (6 bases). This CDR3 has 12 amino acids. Trimming pared 5 bases from V and 8 bases from J, leaving 10 bases between. Germline V gene data show CDR1 as LNHNV and CDR2 as YYDKDF (reference sequence). CDR3 nucleotides: TGTGCCACCAGCCACCCTAGCGATGAGCAGTTCTTC. This sequence encodes CATSHPSDEQFF.

The rearrangement links TRBV30 to TRBJ1-2; D not certain. The CDR3 is 11 amino acids. V was shortened by 0 bases and J by 8 bases, with 7 bases between the two germline ends. Germline V gene lookup returns CDR1 GTSNPN and CDR2 SVGIG (reference sequence). The CDR3 nucleotides read TGTGCCTGGAGTGTAGCCTCCGGCTACACCTTC. This translates into CAWSVASGYTF.

The V gene is TRBV27, the J gene TRBJ2-7, with 7 bases identical to TRBD1. The junction had 8 bases not matched to a gene; V was cut back by 5 bases and J by 7 bases. Germline V gives CDR1 MNHEY, CDR2 SMNVEV (reference sequence). The CDR3 runs to 13 residues. The CDR3 DNA follows: TGTGCCAGCAGTATACCGACAGGGCAAGAGCAGTACTTC. It codes for CASSIPTGQEQYF.

The genes are TRBV18 and TRBJ2-5; D is perhaps TRBD1 (6 bases). This CDR3 contains 13 residues. CDR1 is KGHSH, CDR2 LQKENI, per germline. Trimming removed 6 bases at V and 5 bases at J, with 13 bases between. CDR3 region: CASSTGIWETQYF. The CDR3 DNA follows: TGTGCCAGCTCCACAGGGATTTGGGAGACCCAGTACTTC.

The chain has TRBV4-1 and TRBJ2-5, with 12 bases that match TRBD2. CDR3 length: 18 amino acids. With V trimmed by 0 bases and J by 4 bases, 9 bases remained unmatched. CDR1 and CDR2 (germline): MGHRA, YSYEKL. The CDR3 DNA sequence: TGCGCCAGCAGCCAAGAACCCCCTAGCGGGGGGGCGGGAGAGACCCAGTACTTC. Amino acids: CASSQEPPSGGAGETQYF.

This rearrangement joins TRBV30 to TRBJ2-5; a possible D gene is TRBD1 (6 bases). This CDR3 has 14 amino acids. Deletions cut 0 bases from V and 1 base from J, with 9 bases between. Germline CDR1 reads GTSNPN; CDR2 reads SVGIG (reference sequence). The DNA for the CDR3 is TGTGCCTGGAGTGTAGGGGGAGCCCAAGAGACCCAGTACTTC. Its protein product is CAWSVGGAQETQYF.

The CDR3 nucleotides are TGTGCCAGCGGGGGCCGGAGTGAGCAGTTCTTC. It is translated as CASGGRSEQFF. The chain carries TRBV9 and TRBJ2-1, with D possibly matching TRBD1 (6 bases). V was shortened by 7 bases and J by 9 bases, with 11 bases between the two germline ends. The CDR3 loop spans 11 amino acids. The germline V gene has CDR1 SGDLS and CDR2 YYNGEE.

The chain employs TRBV27 and TRBJ1-2; 7 bases match TRBD1. The germline V gene encodes CDR1 MNHEY and CDR2 SMNVEV (reference sequence). This CDR3 comprises 15 residues. The V and J ends lost 4 bases and 4 bases, in that order; junction bases with no gene match: 9. The CDR3 protein is CASSSTGSVLYGYTF. The CDR3 region has the DNA TGTGCCAGCAGTTCGACAGGGAGCGTTCTCTATGGCTACACCTTC.

This clone appeared a single time. The rearrangement links TRBV5-4 to TRBJ2-2, with D possibly being TRBD2 (6 bases). The CDR3 totals 15 residues. CDR1 and CDR2 (germline): SGHNT, YYREEE (reference sequence). V lost 4 bases and J 3 bases, leaving 13 bases between the germline ends. The CDR3: CASSLSGLHTGELFF. CDR3 DNA sequence: TGTGCCAGCAGCCTGTCGGGACTGCACACCGGGGAGCTGTTTTTT.

This chain connects TRBV28 to TRBJ2-7, with D possibly being TRBD2 (6 bases). The ends were cut back, 3 bases at V and 1 base at J, with 7 bases in the middle. The germline gives CDR1 MDHEN, CDR2 SYDVKM. The CDR3 sequence is 13 residues long. CDR3 in amino acids: CASSFGGSYEQYF. The CDR3 DNA reads TGTGCCAGCAGTTTCGGGGGATCCTACGAGCAGTACTTC.

For the CDR3, the DNA is TGTGCCAGCGGTAAACACGCGAACACCGGGGAGCTGTTTTTT. This gives the protein CASGKHANTGELFF. The V call is TRBV21-1, the J call TRBJ2-2; the table assigns TRBD1, which was not confirmed against the DNA. TRBV21-1 is classified as a pseudogene. This CDR3 is 14 amino acids long.

This chain links TRBV7-2 with TRBJ2-3; 10 nucleotides match TRBD2. V lost 2 bases, J lost 5 bases, and 4 bases stayed unmatched. Germline V CDR1 and CDR2: SGHTA, FQGNSA. CDR3 length: 15 residues. The CDR3 region has the DNA TGTGCCAGCAGCTTAAAAGCGGGAGGGCGAGATACGCAGTATTTT. Amino acid sequence: CASSLKAGGRDTQYF.

This chain joins TRBV7-6 and TRBJ1-1, with D unresolved. The CDR3 runs 16 residues. Germline V gene sequence: CDR1 SGHVS, CDR2 FNYEAQ. V shed 1 base and J shed 0 bases, with 12 bases lying between them. CDR3 in amino acids: CASSLGSGRLNTEAFF. CDR3 DNA sequence: TGTGCCAGCAGCTTAGGGAGCGGCAGACTGAACACTGAAGCTTTCTTT.

V gene TRBV5-8 combines with J gene TRBJ2-7; D gene unclear. The CDR3 is 14 amino acids. Germline V gene lookup returns CDR1 SGHTS and CDR2 YDEGEE. V was clipped by 5 bases and J by 5 bases, with 17 bases between them. The CDR3 DNA reads TGTGCCAGCAGTCCGTCGACTCGACGGAACGAGCAGTACTTC. It specifies CASSPSTRRNEQYF. The full variable domain, in which reference TRBV5-8 and TRBJ2-7 provide the parts outside the CDR3, is EAGVTQSPTHLIKTRGQQATLRCSPISGHTSVYWYQQALGLGLQFLLWYDEGEERNRGNFPPRFSGRQFPNYSSELNVNALELEDSALYLCASSPSTRRNEQYFGPGTRLTVT.

The V gene is TRBV6-6, the J gene TRBJ1-4, with 11 bases identical to TRBD1. V shed 6 bases and J 8 bases; nucleotides not matched to a gene: 8. The germline CDR1 and CDR2 sequences are MNHNY and SVGAGI (reference sequence). This CDR3 contains 15 residues. The CDR3 bases are TGTGCCAGCAGGCTTCCGGGACAGGGGGAGGAAAAACTGTTTTTT. Encoded protein: CASRLPGQGEEKLFF.

The genes are TRBV3-1 (or the pseudogene TRBV3-2) and TRBJ2-1; 10 nucleotides align to TRBD2. The CDR3 is 15 residues long. Germline CDR1 LGHDT, CDR2 YNNKEL (reference sequence). Unmatched junction bases numbered 5, after V lost 6 bases and J lost 3 bases. The CDR3: CASRNLAGVYNEQFF. In DNA form, the CDR3 reads TGTGCCAGCAGAAACCTAGCGGGAGTCTACAATGAGCAGTTCTTC.

V is TRBV18 and J is TRBJ1-1; D perhaps matches TRBD1 (6 bases). In germline, CDR1 is KGHSH, CDR2 LQKENI. This CDR3 has 15 residues. V was shortened by 4 bases and J by 1 base, with 13 bases between the two germline ends. CDR3 in amino acids: CASSLGGIGNTEAFF. As DNA, the CDR3 is TGTGCCAGCTCACTAGGGGGTATCGGGAACACTGAAGCTTTCTTT.